A selection of T cell receptor beta chains follows, all from one sample in a study of neurological immune-mediated disorders. TCRdb ran MiXCR on the 5' RACE reads and lists one entry per CDR3 protein. The sample includes 87,000 or so distinct CDR3 sequences, roughly 3.3% seen only once; the top ten take less than 3.5%. The sequencing sample was made of PBMCs. The source is a woman in her forties or fifties with multiple sclerosis. Each CDR3 is given with its conserved first and last residue. The size entry is marked missing in some rows and otherwise reads once, few, many or a size class.

j_call | clone_size | v_call | cdr3_aa
TRBJ2-5 | many | TRBV5-1 | CASSPWTVQETQYF
TRBJ1-1 | many | TRBV12-3/TRBV12-4 | CASSLTGANTEAFF
TRBJ1-6 | few | TRBV20-1 | CSATLSGDFNSTLNF
TRBJ1-1 | many | TRBV15 | CATYRDRGVNTEAFF
TRBJ1-1 | many | TRBV10-3 | CAIRGTGRWNTEAFF
TRBJ2-3 | many | TRBV9 | CASSVADTQYF
TRBJ1-1 | many | TRBV20-1 | CSARTGPALGAFF
TRBJ1-2 | many | TRBV14 | CASSQADRGRRYGYTF
TRBJ2-7 | many | TRBV7-9 | CASSPSSYEQYF
TRBJ1-5 | many | TRBV6-5 | CASSYGTGAPYSNLPQHF
TRBJ2-5 | many | TRBV20-1 | CSGGRGETQYF
TRBJ2-7 | many | TRBV27 | CASSFGLTSGGYEQYF
TRBJ2-5 | many | TRBV7-2 | CASSRGQFQETQYF
TRBJ2-7 | many | TRBV5-1 | CASSLLAGGREQYF
TRBJ2-1 | few | TRBV15 | CATGAGLGDYNEQFF
TRBJ2-1 | many | TRBV6-5 | CASSYSGQGGYNEQFF
TRBJ2-5 | many | TRBV20-1 | CSARLAGVETQYF
TRBJ1-4 | many | TRBV5-1 | CASSPGRINEKLFF
TRBJ2-4 | many | TRBV20-1 | CSVSSGGKNIQYF
TRBJ2-5 | many | TRBV25-1 | CASSEFGETQYF
TRBJ1-2 | many | TRBV20-1 | CSASSPSPQGYGYTF
TRBJ2-5 | many | TRBV5-1 | CASSEKETQYF
TRBJ1-6 | few | TRBV9 | CASSVTTGVNSTLNF
TRBJ2-5 | many | TRBV20-1 | CSARAGQETQYF
TRBJ1-2 | many | TRBV7-2 | CASSPGGLDYGYTF
TRBJ2-7 | many | TRBV6-5 | CASSSYRDRLSYEQYF
TRBJ2-7 | . | TRBV11-2 | CVSTHPAGATDEQYF
TRBJ1-4 | many | TRBV5-1 | CASSGDLGNEKLFF
TRBJ2-7 | many | TRBV7-2 | CASSFNRPYEQYF
TRBJ1-5 | many | TRBV5-5 | CASSLVSSNQPQHF
TRBJ2-1 | many | TRBV5-1 | CASRALAGSYNEQFF
TRBJ2-3 | many | TRBV7-9 | CASSSQGTSTDTQYF
TRBJ2-5 | many | TRBV7-2 | CASSLGGNEGETQYF
TRBJ2-7 | many | TRBV4-1 | CASSQGRGREEQYF
TRBJ1-3 | many | TRBV25-1 | CASTDRYSGNTIYF
TRBJ2-6 | many | TRBV29-1 | CSVSDIAGANVLTF
TRBJ2-1 | many | TRBV5-1 | CASSPGQSHNAQQFF
TRBJ1-1 | few | TRBV20-1 | CSALAGVRSEAFF
TRBJ2-5 | many | TRBV7-8 | CASSFSVTQYF
TRBJ1-5 | many | TRBV4-2 | CASSQGRPTRGQPQHF
TRBJ2-3 | many | TRBV7-2 | CASSLRKGDTQYF
TRBJ1-4 | many | TRBV6-5 | CASSWDRTSEKLFF
TRBJ2-7 | many | TRBV29-1 | CSVGTRPYEQYF
TRBJ2-5 | many | TRBV12-3/TRBV12-4 | CASRSSGGGKTQYF
TRBJ2-2 | . | TRBV6-5 | CASSLRRHHANTGELFF
TRBJ1-1 | many | TRBV20-1 | CSAGVSNTEAFF